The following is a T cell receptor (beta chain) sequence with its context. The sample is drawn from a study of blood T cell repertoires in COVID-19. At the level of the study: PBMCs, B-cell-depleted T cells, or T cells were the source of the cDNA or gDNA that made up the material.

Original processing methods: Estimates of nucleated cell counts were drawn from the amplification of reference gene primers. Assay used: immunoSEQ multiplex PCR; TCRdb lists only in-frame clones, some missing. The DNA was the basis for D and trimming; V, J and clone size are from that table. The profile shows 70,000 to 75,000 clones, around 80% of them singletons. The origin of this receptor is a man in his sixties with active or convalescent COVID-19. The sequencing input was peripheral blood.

The CDR3 region is CASGSIQSAQGMNTEAFF. In nucleotides, the CDR3 is TGTGCCAGCGGTTCTATACAGTCGGCCCAGGGGATGAACACTGAAGCTTTCTTT. This chain links TRBV27 with TRBJ1-1; D is possibly TRBD1 (6 bases). CDR3 length equals 18 residues. Deletions cut 8 bases from V and 0 bases from J, with 25 bases between. Germline values: CDR1 MNHEY, CDR2 SMNVEV (reference sequence).